This T cell receptor beta chain appears in the sequencing data of a study of identical twins. Study-level findings and limits: Low generation-probability sequences were in excess among twin-shared out-of-frame alpha sequences. Within cord blood, abundant beta clonotypes carried fewer insertions, but memory repertoires showed no such trend.

With regard to this clonotype: What it recognizes is unknown.

Healthy Caucasians were all of the donors. TCRdb processed the 5' RACE reads anew with MiXCR; each CDR3 protein has one entry. Of a few hundred thousand distinct CDR3 sequences detected, around 12% appear once; the ten largest clones hold approximately 7.5%. Germline V gene sequence: CDR1 MGHRA, CDR2 YSYEKL. This CDR3 is 15 amino acids long. Trimming pared 2 bases from V and 3 bases from J, leaving 13 bases between. The data also belong to a second study, concerning yellow fever vaccine responses in identical twins. That investigation notes: Vaccine T cell responses of twins reportedly seemed partly convergent and partly personalized.

The sample taken for sequencing was CD8+ T cells sorted from blood. This chain uses TRBV4-1 with TRBJ1-1; TRBD1 is a possible D gene (5 bases). This clonotype was sampled from a woman in her late teens or twenties in good health. CDR3 in amino acids: CASSQLWLGDTEAFF. The CDR3 DNA sequence: TGCGCCAGCAGCCAATTATGGTTGGGGGACACTGAAGCTTTCTTT.